The 10 T cell receptor beta chains below come from one sample, sequenced in a study of blood T cell repertoires in COVID-19. The table came from immunoSEQ multiplex PCR; TCRdb's copy has only in-frame clones and leaves some out. Of approximately 70,000 clones listed, over 75% were seen once; the top ten hold 5.1%. The sequenced sample consisted of peripheral blood. These receptors originate from a human donor in a cohort sampled during active COVID-19.

This clone occurred once. The chain links TRBV4-1 to TRBJ2-1; 7 bases map to TRBD2. This CDR3 spans 14 amino acids. V shed 0 bases and J 10 bases; nucleotides not matched to a gene: 6. CDR1 MGHRA and CDR2 YSYEKL come from the germline V gene. CDR3: CASSQEGGVAEQFF. In DNA form, the CDR3 reads TGCGCCAGCAGCCAAGAGGGGGGGGTCGCAGAGCAGTTCTTC.

This clone has just one count. The chain couples TRBV4-1 to TRBJ2-5; 8 bases line up with TRBD2. In germline, CDR1 is MGHRA, CDR2 YSYEKL. V gave up 0 bases and J gave up 4 bases; unmatched junction bases: 1. CDR3 length equals 14 residues. The DNA for the CDR3 is TGCGCCAGCAGCCAAGATGGGACTAGAGAGACCCAGTACTTC. Translating gives CASSQDGTRETQYF.

This chain joins TRBV12-5 and TRBJ1-1; D is undetermined. V gave up 7 bases and J gave up 3 bases, with 15 bases separating them. CDR1 LGHNT and CDR2 FRNRAP come from the germline V gene. CDR3 length equals 14 residues. CDR3 DNA sequence: TGTGCTAGTGCCCCGTCCGGGTACGACACTGAAGCTTTCTTT. Residues: CASAPSGYDTEAFF. The full variable domain, in which reference TRBV12-5 and TRBJ1-1 provide the parts outside the CDR3, is DARVTQTPRHKVTEMGQEVTMRCQPILGHNTVFWYRQTMMQGLELLAYFRNRAPLDDSGMPKDRFSAEMPDATLATLKIQPSEPRDSAVYFCASAPSGYDTEAFFGQGTRLTVV.

V gene TRBV30 combines with J gene TRBJ2-1; 7 nucleotides agree with TRBD1. Per the germline V gene, CDR1 is GTSNPN and CDR2 is SVGIG (reference sequence). Trimming at V came to 7 bases and at J to 2 bases, leaving 5 bases not matched to a gene. CDR3 length: 13 amino acids. The chain's CDR3 is CAYGQVAYNEQFF. CDR3 nucleotides: TGTGCCTATGGACAGGTCGCCTACAATGAGCAGTTCTTC.

The J gene is TRBJ1-2, the V gene TRBV7-2; D uncertain. The ends were cut back, 6 bases at V and 6 bases at J, with 14 bases in the middle. Germline CDR1 SGHTA, CDR2 FQGNSA. The CDR3 covers 13 residues. The CDR3 protein is CASRAVSSDGYTF. In DNA form, the CDR3 reads TGTGCCAGCAGGGCGGTTTCCTCGGATGGCTACACCTTC.

The rearrangement links TRBV4-3 to TRBJ2-1, with TRBD1 as a possible D gene (5 bases). The CDR3 spans 15 residues. Trimming left V 0 bases short and J 1 base short, with 7 bases between. Looked up from germline, CDR1 is LGHNA and CDR2 is YSLEER. This CDR3 reads CASSQDRVSYNEQFF. DNA for the CDR3: TGCGCCAGCAGCCAAGACAGGGTGTCCTACAATGAGCAGTTCTTC.

The chain has TRBV7-2 and TRBJ2-7; D is ambiguous. This CDR3 contains 14 residues. Germline-derived CDR1 and CDR2 are SGHTA and FQGNSA. Trimming removed 3 bases at V and 0 bases at J, with 9 bases between. CDR3 in DNA: TGTGCCAGCAGCTTGGAGCCGAGCTCCTACGAGCAGTACTTC. Translating gives CASSLEPSSYEQYF.

V is TRBV7-2 and J is TRBJ2-4; possibly TRBD1 for D (6 bases). V lost 0 bases and J lost 3, with 27 bases in between. This CDR3 region has 21 residues. The V gene's germline CDR1 is SGHTA and CDR2 FQGNSA. DNA of the CDR3: TGTGCCAGCAGCTTAGCTGGGGGCGAGGTTGTTAAAAGAGATTACAAAAACATTCAGTACTTC. Its translation is CASSLAGGEVVKRDYKNIQYF.

The chain employs TRBV30 and TRBJ2-1; 7 bases are shared with TRBD2. Per germline, CDR1 GTSNPN and CDR2 SVGIG (reference sequence). V trimming: 7 bases; J trimming: 4 bases; junction bases outside the gene matches: 10. The CDR3 sequence is 14 residues long. As DNA, the CDR3 is TGTGCCTACACCTTTAGCGGGTCATACAATGAGCAGTTCTTC. Its protein is CAYTFSGSYNEQFF.

The chain couples TRBV5-1 to TRBJ2-1, with 9 bases lining up with TRBD2. Germline V gives CDR1 SGHRS, CDR2 YFSETQ. This CDR3 is built from 16 residues. V lost 0 bases and J lost 2; bases outside the gene matches: 3. The CDR3 loop is CASSLDLAGTYNEQFF. CDR3 nucleotides: TGCGCCAGCAGCTTGGACCTAGCGGGGACCTACAATGAGCAGTTCTTC.